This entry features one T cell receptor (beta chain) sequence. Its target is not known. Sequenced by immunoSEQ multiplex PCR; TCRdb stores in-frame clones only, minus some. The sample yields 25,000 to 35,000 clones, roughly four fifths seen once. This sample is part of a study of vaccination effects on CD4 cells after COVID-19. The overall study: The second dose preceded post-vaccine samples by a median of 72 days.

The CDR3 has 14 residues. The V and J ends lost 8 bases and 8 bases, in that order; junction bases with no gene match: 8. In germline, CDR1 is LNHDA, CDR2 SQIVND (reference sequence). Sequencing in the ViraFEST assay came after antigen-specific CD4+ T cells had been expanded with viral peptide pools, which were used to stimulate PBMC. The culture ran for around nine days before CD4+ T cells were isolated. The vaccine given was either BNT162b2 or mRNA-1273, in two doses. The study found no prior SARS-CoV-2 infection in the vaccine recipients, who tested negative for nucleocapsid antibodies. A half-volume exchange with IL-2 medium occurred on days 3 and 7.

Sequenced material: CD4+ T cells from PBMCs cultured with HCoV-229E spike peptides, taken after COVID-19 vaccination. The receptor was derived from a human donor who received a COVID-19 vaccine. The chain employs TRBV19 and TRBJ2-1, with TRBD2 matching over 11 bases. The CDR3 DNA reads TGTGCCAGTCGCCGACTAGCGGGATTCGATGAGCAGTTCTTC. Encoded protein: CASRRLAGFDEQFF.